This T cell receptor beta chain stems from a study of blood T cell repertoires in COVID-19. The assay was immunoSEQ multiplex PCR, and TCRdb's table has in-frame clones only and misses some. Among approximately 150,000 clones listed, 65% to 85% were seen once. The CDR3 loop spans 16 amino acids. Germline assignment: CDR1 MNHNY and CDR2 SVGAGI (reference sequence). V was cut by 6 bases and J by 6 bases, with 23 bases left in between. J is TRBJ1-1 and V is TRBV6-6; unclear D gene. The sequence came from a woman aged 80 or older with acute or convalescent COVID-19. Sequencing was done on a sample of peripheral blood. CDR3 in DNA: TGTGCCAGCAGCCTGGACTTGCGGGGATTAATGGCTGAAGCTTTCTTT. The encoded protein is CASSLDLRGLMAEAFF.